The 25 T cell receptor beta chains given below trace back to one sample, sequenced in a study of blood T cell repertoires in COVID-19. Assay used: immunoSEQ multiplex PCR; TCRdb lists only in-frame clones, some missing. The sample lists approximately 99,000 clones; roughly 86% were seen once. Sequenced: peripheral blood. The receptor set was obtained from a human donor in a cohort sampled during active COVID-19.

This clone was recorded only once. The rearrangement uses TRBV4-3 and TRBJ2-7, with 8 bases fitting TRBD2. The CDR3 runs to 15 residues. Germline lookup yields CDR1 LGHNA and CDR2 YSLEER. V gave up 0 bases and J gave up 2 bases; unmatched junction bases: 3. The DNA for the CDR3 is TGCGCCAGCAGCCAAGATTCCGGGAGGGCCTACGAGCAGTACTTC. Residues: CASSQDSGRAYEQYF.

CDR3 sequence (DNA): TGTGCCAGTAGTTCACCGTCGAGCGGGACCGAGACGCAGTATTTT. Protein sequence: CASSSPSSGTETQYF. The chain has TRBV19 and TRBJ2-3; TRBD2 agrees at 7 bases. Germline lookup yields CDR1 LNHDA and CDR2 SQIVND (reference sequence). J gave up 9 bases and V 5 bases, and 14 bases lay outside the gene matches. This CDR3 has 15 amino acids.

This clone was counted a few times. The chain recombines TRBV7-9 with TRBJ1-2; 8 bases fit TRBD1. The CDR3 consists of 14 residues. Per the germline V gene, CDR1 is SEHNR and CDR2 is FQNEAQ (reference sequence). V lost 7 bases to trimming and J lost 7 bases; unmatched junction nucleotides: 11. CDR3 sequence: CASIRQGSTFGYTF. In nucleotides, the CDR3 is TGTGCCAGCATCAGACAGGGGTCAACGTTTGGCTACACCTTC.

This chain joins TRBV5-1 and TRBJ2-5, with D possibly TRBD2 on 6 matching bases. The CDR3 loop spans 15 amino acids. CDR1 is SGHRS and CDR2 is YFSETQ in the germline V gene. V was shortened by 7 bases and J by 5 bases, with 21 bases between the two germline ends. The CDR3 spells CASDPGGGAIETQYF. CDR3 coding DNA: TGCGCCAGCGACCCCGGAGGAGGGGCTATCGAGACCCAGTACTTC.

The chain joins TRBV7-3 to TRBJ2-2; D gene ambiguous. V shed 2 bases and J shed 4 bases, with 11 bases lying between them. Germline values: CDR1 SGHTA, CDR2 FQGTGA. The CDR3 runs 15 residues. DNA for the CDR3: TGTGCCAGCAGCTTATTAACGGTCGGCACCGGGGAGCTGTTTTTT. Its translation: CASSLLTVGTGELFF.

This chain's CDR3 is CASSVSVGHGTEAFF. For the CDR3, the DNA is TGTGCCAGCAGTGTCTCAGTGGGTCACGGGACTGAAGCTTTCTTT. The chain couples TRBV4-2 to TRBJ1-1, with D hard to call. The germline gives CDR1 LGHNA, CDR2 YNFKEQ. V lost 6 bases and J 5 bases, leaving 19 bases between the germline ends. The CDR3 covers 15 residues.

The chain recombines TRBV25-1 with TRBJ1-1; TRBD1 aligns across 7 bases. With V trimmed by 8 bases and J by 7 bases, 7 bases remained unmatched. The CDR3 has 12 amino acids. Germline V gene sequence: CDR1 MGHDK, CDR2 SYGVNS. This CDR3 is CASLSGGGEAFF. In DNA form, the CDR3 reads TGTGCCAGCCTATCAGGGGGTGGTGAAGCTTTCTTT.

The count of this clone is one. The chain recombines TRBV2 with TRBJ2-5, with a possible D match to TRBD2 (6 bases). CDR1 and CDR2 from the germline V gene are SNHLY and FYNNEI. This CDR3 spans 12 amino acids. Trimming removed 7 bases at V and 5 bases at J, with 11 bases between. CDR3 nucleotides: TGTGCCAGCAAGAGGGGACTGGAGACCCAGTACTTC. This codes for CASKRGLETQYF.

This clone was picked up a small number of times. This chain links TRBV7-9 with TRBJ1-2; tentative D call: TRBD1 (5 bases). CDR3 length equals 15 residues. The V end lost 4 bases, the J end lost 5 bases, and 17 bases lay between the germline ends. Germline V gene data show CDR1 as SEHNR and CDR2 as FQNEAQ (reference sequence). DNA of the CDR3: TGTGCCAGCAGCTCCTCGGGGGACTTACAATATGGCTACACCTTC. Residues: CASSSSGDLQYGYTF.

The gene calls are TRBV5-1 and TRBJ1-1, with 7 bases aligning to TRBD1. CDR1 is SGHRS and CDR2 is YFSETQ in the germline V gene. The CDR3 is 17 amino acids. V dropped 4 bases and J dropped 0; count of bases not matched to a gene: 12. CDR3 loop: CASSPRAMTGLNTEAFF. CDR3 sequence (DNA): TGCGCCAGCAGCCCGAGGGCGATGACAGGGTTGAACACTGAAGCTTTCTTT. Full variable domain (outside the CDR3, taken from reference TRBV5-1 and TRBJ1-1): KAGVTQTPRYLIKTRGQQVTLSCSPISGHRSVSWYQQTPGQGLQFLFEYFSETQRNKGNFPGRFSGRQFSNSRSEMNVSTLELGDSALYLCASSPRAMTGLNTEAFFGQGTRLTVV.

The chain has TRBV3-1 (or the pseudogene TRBV3-2) and TRBJ2-1; 7 positions match TRBD2. Trimming cost V 5 bases and J 8 bases; bases outside gene matches: 9. The CDR3 length is 14 residues. Germline V lookup: CDR1 LGHDT, CDR2 YNNKEL (reference sequence). The CDR3 DNA is TGTGCCAGCAGCAAAAGCGGGAATTGGGATGAGCAGTTCTTC. It encodes CASSKSGNWDEQFF.

The chain uses TRBV14 and TRBJ2-3; 7 bases fit TRBD1. This CDR3 region has 13 residues. Trimming cost V 3 bases and J 8 bases; bases outside gene matches: 5. The germline gives CDR1 SGHDN, CDR2 FVKESK. The CDR3 DNA reads as TGTGCCAGCAGCCAGCAGGGGGAGCTTACGCAGTATTTT. Translating it yields CASSQQGELTQYF.

The chain links TRBV29-1 to TRBJ1-1; D is undetermined. V was shortened by 1 base and J by 0 bases, with 6 bases between the two germline ends. CDR3 length equals 13 residues. Per germline, CDR1 SQVTM and CDR2 ANQGSEA. The DNA of the CDR3 is TGCAGCGTTGAAGGGCCCATGAACACTGAAGCTTTCTTT. Amino acid sequence: CSVEGPMNTEAFF. The entire variable domain, with the rest obtained from reference TRBV29-1 and TRBJ1-1, is as follows: SAVISQKPSRDICQRGTSLTIQCQVDSQVTMMFWYRQQPGQSLTLIATANQGSEATYESGFVIDKFPISRPNLTFSTLTVSNMSPEDSSIYLCSVEGPMNTEAFFGQGTRLTVV.

J is TRBJ1-1 and V is TRBV29-1; weak D call: TRBD1 (5 bases). The germline V gene encodes CDR1 SQVTM and CDR2 ANQGSEA. Deletions cut 5 bases from V and 4 bases from J, with 14 bases between. The CDR3 spans 13 residues. The CDR3 DNA reads as TGCAGCGTTTCAGACAGTTGGGGCACTGAAGCTTTCTTT. It translates to CSVSDSWGTEAFF.

The DNA of the CDR3 is TGTGCCAGCAGCAGTAAGCGGGTGGGCACAGATACGCAGTATTTT. It encodes CASSSKRVGTDTQYF. This chain connects TRBV21-1 to TRBJ2-3; the table names TRBD2, a call not compared with the DNA. TRBV21-1 is termed a pseudogene. The CDR3 sequence is 15 residues long.

The V and J genes are TRBV7-2 and TRBJ2-5, with no clear D. Trimming took 1 base from V and 4 from J, leaving 4 bases between them. This CDR3 comprises 12 residues. Germline loops: CDR1 SGHTA, CDR2 FQGNSA. The CDR3 DNA follows: TGTGCCAGCAGCTTAGTTAGAGAGACCCAGTACTTC. It yields the protein CASSLVRETQYF.

This chain joins TRBV21-1 and TRBJ2-3; no DNA check was done on the table's D call, TRBD1. TRBV21-1 is a pseudogene locus. This CDR3 has 16 amino acids. CDR3 in DNA: TGTGCCAGCAGCAAAGTTTTCCCGTCCTCAGAAGATACGCAGTATTTT. It translates to CASSKVFPSSEDTQYF.

The gene calls are TRBV28 and TRBJ1-3, with D possibly TRBD1 on 5 matching bases. V was pared by 6 bases and J by 8 bases, with 14 bases between. The CDR3 sequence is 13 residues long. Germline CDR1 MDHEN, CDR2 SYDVKM. The CDR3 DNA reads as TGTGCCAGCAGGACTCCAGGGAGGTACACCATATATTTT. It translates to CASRTPGRYTIYF.

The chain carries TRBV6-5 and TRBJ1-5; D ambiguous. Germline V gene sequence: CDR1 MNHEY, CDR2 SVGAGI. The CDR3 length is 14 residues. Trimming cost V 8 bases and J 6 bases, with 17 bases left between them. The CDR3: CASPSPGGGQPQHF. CDR3 bases: TGTGCCAGCCCGAGCCCGGGTGGAGGTCAGCCCCAGCATTTT.

The chain combines TRBV7-3 with TRBJ1-1, with a possible D match to TRBD1 (6 bases). V was shortened by 5 bases and J by 8 bases, with 12 bases between the two germline ends. The CDR3 contains 12 residues. Germline assignment: CDR1 SGHTA and CDR2 FQGTGA. The CDR3 is CASSPPGQEAFF. In DNA form, the CDR3 reads TGTGCCAGCAGCCCCCCCGGACAGGAAGCTTTCTTT.

V is TRBV20-1 and J is TRBJ2-3, with no clear D. CDR3 length: 11 residues. Deletions cut 5 bases from V and 3 bases from J, with 6 bases between. Looked up from germline, CDR1 is DFQATT and CDR2 is SNEGSKA (reference sequence). The CDR3 DNA reads TGCAGTGCTCCCCCGACAGATACGCAGTATTTT. Residues: CSAPPTDTQYF.

This chain uses TRBV11-2 with TRBJ2-1; D unresolved. There are 13 residues in the CDR3. Germline CDR1 reads SGHAT; CDR2 reads FQNNGV. Trimming cost V 5 bases and J 10 bases, with 15 bases left between them. The CDR3 DNA reads as TGTGCCAGCAGCCGATACGCCCCACGGGAGCAGTTCTTC. This translates into CASSRYAPREQFF.

V is TRBV5-4 and J is TRBJ2-7; D is unresolved. CDR1 and CDR2 from the germline V gene are SGHNT and YYREEE (reference sequence). CDR3 length equals 11 residues. V was clipped by 1 base and J by 5 bases, with 4 bases between them. The CDR3 sequence is CASSLFDEQYF. CDR3 DNA sequence: TGTGCCAGCAGCTTGTTCGACGAGCAGTACTTC.

On this clone: One end of the junction does not line up with germline, which may come from a read error. The chain has TRBV6-1 and TRBJ2-7; TRBD1 might be the D (5 bases). From germline, CDR1 is MNHNS and CDR2 SASEGT. The CDR3 spans 11 residues. CDR3 residues: CASSDRASLRF. The CDR3 bases are TGTGCCAGCAGTGACAGGGCGAGCTTGCGATTC.

This chain connects TRBV5-4 to TRBJ1-1; D gene ambiguous. This CDR3 has 14 amino acids. CDR1 and CDR2 (germline): SGHNT, YYREEE (reference sequence). The V gene lost 1 base and the J gene lost 1 base, with 8 bases spanning the gap. CDR3 nucleotide sequence: TGTGCCAGCAGCTTGACAGTACAGAACACTGAAGCTTTCTTT. The encoded protein is CASSLTVQNTEAFF.